The 8 T cell receptor beta chains given below trace back to one sample, sequenced in a study of T cell repertoires in cytomegalovirus infection. TCRdb used MiXCR to reprocess the reads, holding one entry per CDR3 protein. The repertoire holds under 300,000 distinct CDR3 sequences, around an eighth seen once, with 1.5% to 2% in the top ten. Source material: PBMCs. All receptors derive from a human donor in good health (CMV status not recorded). Some clones in this sample may be carry-over from other donors' samples.

This clonotype was picked up many times. The chain recombines TRBV7-9 with TRBJ1-2; D perhaps matches TRBD1 (5 bases). CDR1 and CDR2 from the germline V gene are SEHNR and FQNEAQ (reference sequence). Trimming stripped 1 base from V and 8 bases from J, with 17 bases between. The CDR3 is 15 amino acids. The CDR3 DNA follows: TGTGCCAGCAGCTTAGGACAAGGGGCCTTAGGGGGCTACACCTTC. This gives the protein CASSLGQGALGGYTF.

As concerns this clonotype: An end of the junction differs from the germline gene, which may be a read error. J is TRBJ2-1 and V is TRBV4-2, with D perhaps TRBD1 (5 bases). Looked up from germline, CDR1 is LGHNA and CDR2 is YNFKEQ. The CDR3 consists of 15 residues. The CDR3, as DNA: TGTGTCAGCAGCCAAGATCCCACAGTAGGGGTAGCCAAGTTCTTC. This sequence encodes CVSSQDPTVGVAKFF.

V gene TRBV4-1 combines with J gene TRBJ2-7; possible D gene TRBD1, 5 bases. Germline V gene data show CDR1 as MGHRA and CDR2 as YSYEKL. Trimming left V 4 bases short and J 1 base short, with 11 bases between. The CDR3 has 14 residues. CDR3 nucleotide sequence: TGCGCCAGCAGCCCTCAGGGAATATCCTACGAGCAGTACTTC. Residues: CASSPQGISYEQYF.

The chain has TRBV5-4 and TRBJ2-1, with a possible D match to TRBD2 (5 bases). The V end was cut by 0 bases, the J end by 5 bases, with 18 bases between. CDR1 SGHNT and CDR2 YYREEE come from the germline V gene (reference sequence). CDR3 length: 17 amino acids. CDR3 residues: CASSLGAGGPFDNEQFF. CDR3 nucleotide sequence: TGTGCCAGCAGCTTGGGGGCGGGCGGGCCCTTTGACAATGAGCAGTTCTTC.

The chain links TRBV20-1 to TRBJ1-1; D may be TRBD1 (6 bases). There are 15 residues in the CDR3. Trimming stripped 3 bases from V and 1 base from J, with 15 bases between. CDR1 DFQATT and CDR2 SNEGSKA come from the germline V gene (reference sequence). CDR3 nucleotide sequence: TGCAGTGCTAGGGAATACCGACAGGCGAACACTGAAGCTTTCTTT. Translated, it gives CSAREYRQANTEAFF.

This clonotype was seen many times. The rearrangement uses TRBV24-1 and TRBJ2-1; D possibly corresponds to TRBD1 (6 bases). The CDR3 is 18 amino acids. V was trimmed by 4 bases and J by 8 bases, leaving 26 bases between them. CDR1 is KGHDR, CDR2 SFDVKD, per germline. The CDR3 loop is CATSDQSTGSGSVHEQFF. As DNA, the CDR3 is TGTGCCACCAGTGACCAATCCACAGGGTCTGGTTCCGTCCATGAGCAGTTCTTC.

There are many counts of this clonotype. The chain uses TRBV7-9 and TRBJ2-1; 10 bases line up with TRBD1. V trimming: 5 bases; J trimming: 7 bases; junction bases outside the gene matches: 5. CDR3 length equals 14 residues. Germline V gives CDR1 SEHNR, CDR2 FQNEAQ (reference sequence). The DNA of the CDR3 is TGTGCCAGCAGCAGATGGACAGGGGGGAATGAGCAGTTCTTC. It encodes CASSRWTGGNEQFF.

This clonotype was counted only a few times. J is TRBJ2-3 and V is TRBV7-3, with 11 bases aligning to TRBD2. Germline V gene lookup returns CDR1 SGHTA and CDR2 FQGTGA. The CDR3 covers 15 residues. The V segment lost 4 bases and the J segment 6 bases; nucleotides outside the gene matches: 6. The DNA of the CDR3 is TGTGCCAGCAGCTATAGCGGGGGGGCGTGGGATACGCAGTATTTT. Translating it yields CASSYSGGAWDTQYF.